The rows below give T cell receptor beta chains drawn from one sample of a study of T cell responses to AZD1222 COVID-19 vaccine. Using immunoSEQ multiplex PCR, the repertoire was profiled, and TCRdb retains in-frame clones only, with some absent. The profile shows more than 95,000 clones, roughly nine tenths of them singletons. The material was peripheral blood, obtained 28 days after the second AZD1222 dose. These receptors all come from an adult who received the AZD1222 COVID-19 vaccine. Both conserved end residues are part of each CDR3. A D gene is named only where the DNA matches it firmly. Clone size is given for some rows only: seen once, a few or many times, or a class if the clone is expanded.

size	J	D	V	DNA	CDR3
NA	TRBJ2-7	TRBD2	TRBV18	TGTGCCAGCTCACCGACCACTAGCGGGAACTACGAGCAGTACTTC	CASSPTTSGNYEQYF
NA	TRBJ1-3	NA	TRBV4-1	TGCGCCAGCAGCCAAGAGTCCTCGATCCCTGGAAACACCATATATTTT	CASSQESSIPGNTIYF
NA	TRBJ2-4	NA	TRBV11-3	TGTGCCAGCAGCTTAATGTCCCCAGTAGCCAAAAACATTCAGTACTTC	CASSLMSPVAKNIQYF
NA	TRBJ2-1	NA	TRBV28	TGTGCCAGCAGTCCCTCATACAATGAGCAGTTCTTC	CASSPSYNEQFF
NA	TRBJ2-5	NA	TRBV6-2/TRBV6-3	TGTGCCAGCAGTAATGTAGAGACCCAGTACTTC	CASSNVETQYF
NA	TRBJ1-2	NA	TRBV6-5	TGTGCCAGCAGGAGGGAAACTAACTATGGCTACACCTTC	CASRRETNYGYTF
NA	TRBJ1-6	NA	TRBV7-3	TGTGCCAGCAGCTTAAACGGGGACGGGGGGAGTTCACCCCTCCACTTT	CASSLNGDGGSSPLHF
NA	TRBJ2-5	TRBD1	TRBV2	TGTGCCAGCAGCCGGGACAGGGGAGGCGAGACCCAGTACTTC	CASSRDRGGETQYF
once	TRBJ2-7	NA	TRBV12-3/TRBV12-4	TGTGCCAGCAGTTCACGCCGGGAGCAGTACTTC	CASSSRREQYF
NA	TRBJ1-2	NA	TRBV2	TGTGCCAGCAGCCGGCAAGGAGATATGCGGTACACCTTC	CASSRQGDMRYTF
NA	TRBJ2-1	NA	TRBV10-3	TGTGCCATCAAGGTCTCCGGGAACAATGAGCAGTTCTTC	CAIKVSGNNEQFF
NA	TRBJ2-6	NA	TRBV20-1	TGCAGTGCTAGTTTCCTTACGGGAGTCTTTTCTGGGGCCAACGTCCTGACTTTC	CSASFLTGVFSGANVLTF
NA	TRBJ2-3	NA	TRBV7-3	TGTGCCAGCAGCCCGAACCAGGGAGATACGCAGTATTTT	CASSPNQGDTQYF
NA	TRBJ1-5	NA	TRBV27	TGTGCCAGCAGTGTAGATAACAATCAGCCCCAGCATTTT	CASSVDNNQPQHF
NA	TRBJ2-5	NA	TRBV4-2	TGTGCCAGCAGCCAAGATCCGGGGAGGAGGCCTCAAGAGACCCAGTACTTC	CASSQDPGRRPQETQYF
NA	TRBJ2-2	TRBD2	TRBV10-2	TGCGCCAGCAGTGAAGGGACTAGCACCGGGGAGCTGTTTTTT	CASSEGTSTGELFF
NA	TRBJ2-3	TRBD2	TRBV13	TGTGCCAGCAGCTTAAAACCAGATAGCGGGAGATCAGATACGCAGTATTTT	CASSLKPDSGRSDTQYF
NA	TRBJ2-1	NA	TRBV2	TGTGCCAGCAGTGAGACCACCGACAATGAGCAGTTCTTC	CASSETTDNEQFF
NA	TRBJ1-5	NA	TRBV6-5	TGTGCCAGCAGCTCACGAGAAGAGGGTCCTCAGCCCCAGCATTTT	CASSSREEGPQPQHF
NA	TRBJ2-5	TRBD1	TRBV3-1/TRBV3-2	TGTGCCAGCAGCCAAGGGTACGACGGGACAGTTCAAGAGACCCAGTACTTC	CASSQGYDGTVQETQYF
NA	TRBJ2-1	NA	TRBV10-2	TGCGCCAGCCGAATGGACTCCTACAATGAGCAGTTCTTC	CASRMDSYNEQFF
NA	TRBJ1-2	NA	TRBV5-5	TGTGCCAGCAGCCTAGACCTGGCAGGCCAATTAAGAGGCTACACCTTC	CASSLDLAGQLRGYTF
once	TRBJ2-7	NA	TRBV28	TGTGCCAGCAGTGTTACCACTGAACACACCTACGAGCAGTACTTC	CASSVTTEHTYEQYF
NA	TRBJ1-1	NA	TRBV5-1	TGCGCCAGCAGCTTGGAGGGGCGGGGGAGCACTGAAGCTTTCTTT	CASSLEGRGSTEAFF
few	TRBJ1-1	NA	TRBV30	TGTGCCTGGAGAATAGGGGGGACTGAAGCTTTCTTT	CAWRIGGTEAFF
NA	TRBJ1-5	NA	TRBV10-1	TGCGCCAGCTCAGAATTCGGGTCTCAGCCCCAGCATTTT	CASSEFGSQPQHF
NA	TRBJ1-3	NA	TRBV7-6	TGTGCCAGCAGCTCAACCCGACAGGCCGTCGGTGGAAACACCATATATTTT	CASSSTRQAVGGNTIYF
NA	TRBJ2-7	NA	TRBV30	TGTGCCAGTAGTCAGGGGTACGAGCAGTACTTC	CASSQGYEQYF
once	TRBJ2-1	TRBD2	TRBV27	TGTGCCAGCAGGACTAGCGGGAGCTTCAATGAGCAGTTCTTC	CASRTSGSFNEQFF
once	TRBJ2-3	TRBD2	TRBV28	TGTGCCAGCAGTTTAGTCCTCGGACTAGCGGAGGGAATCCCGCAGTATTTT	CASSLVLGLAEGIPQYF
NA	TRBJ1-1	NA	TRBV28	TGTGCCAGCAGTTTATATAACTTGAACACTGAAGCTTTCTTT	CASSLYNLNTEAFF
NA	TRBJ1-2	NA	TRBV28	TGTGCCAGCAGTTTAGAACAGAACTATGGCTACACCTTC	CASSLEQNYGYTF
NA	TRBJ1-2	NA	TRBV30	TGTGCCTGCCAGACAGGAAACTATGGCTACACCTTC	CACQTGNYGYTF
once	TRBJ1-1	TRBD1	TRBV28	TGTGCCAGCACCCTCGGGATGGCAGGGGGCGAGGAAGCTTTCTTT	CASTLGMAGGEEAFF
few	TRBJ2-3	NA	TRBV6-5	TGTGCCAGCGAGCAAGGGGTGTCTCCAGATACGCAGTATTTT	CASEQGVSPDTQYF
NA	TRBJ1-6	NA	TRBV9	TGTGCCAGCAGCGTACAGGGGACTTATTCACCCCTCCACTTT	CASSVQGTYSPLHF
NA	TRBJ1-1	NA	TRBV2	TGTGCCAGCAGGCAAGGGACACAGAACACTGAAGCTTTCTTT	CASRQGTQNTEAFF
NA	TRBJ2-7	NA	TRBV28	TGTGCCAGCAGCCCGGGGCCCTACGAGCAGTACTTC	CASSPGPYEQYF
NA	TRBJ2-1	NA	TRBV11-3	TGTGCCAGCAGCTTAGGTGGAGGGCAGTTCTTC	CASSLGGGQFF
NA	TRBJ1-5	TRBD1	TRBV6-5	TGTGCCAGCTCGGGACAGGGGCAGCCCCAGCATTTT	CASSGQGQPQHF
NA	TRBJ1-1	NA	TRBV21-1	TGTGCCAGCCAAGGATCATTAGAGAACACTGAAGCTTTCTTT	CASQGSLENTEAFF
NA	TRBJ2-1	NA	TRBV4-1	TGCGCCAGCAGCCTCTTGGGGAAGGAGCAGTTCTTC	CASSLLGKEQFF
once	TRBJ2-2	TRBD1	TRBV6-1	TGTGCCAGCAGTGCCCCTCCCGGGACAGGGGGCTACACCGGGGAGCTGTTTTTT	CASSAPPGTGGYTGELFF
NA	TRBJ2-7	NA	TRBV11-2	TGTGCCAGCAGCCCAGGCTTAGGGTCCCACGAGCAGTACTTC	CASSPGLGSHEQYF
NA	TRBJ2-1	NA	TRBV11-2	TGTGCCAGCAGGGGGTGGGGGCAAGGGGCTCCTAGTAATGTGCAGTTCTTC	CASRGWGQGAPSNVQFF